This record concerns one TCR beta chain sequence. Germline CDR1 and CDR2: MGHRA and YSYEKL. Trimming stripped 4 bases from V and 4 bases from J, with 14 bases between. The CDR3 length is 15 residues. The source of the sample is a study of T cell responses to AZD1222 COVID-19 vaccine. Study at large: Some second doses came at about 4 weeks and others at about 12 weeks; these were pooled.

Generated by immunoSEQ multiplex PCR, the TCRdb table keeps only in-frame clones and is missing some. In the table there are some 120,000 clones, 85% to 95% of which are singletons. The sequencing used peripheral blood, collected on day 0 of AZD1222 vaccination. The V and J genes are TRBV4-1 and TRBJ2-4; the D gene could be TRBD1 or TRBD2 (5 bases each). The receptor was derived from an adult in good health. The CDR3 region has the DNA TGCGCCAGCAGCCGAGGGGCCTCAGGAAAAAACATTCAGTACTTC. Protein: CASSRGASGKNIQYF.